The sequence of this TCR beta chain was determined in a study of T cell responses to AZD1222 COVID-19 vaccine. Whole-study results and caveats: Along spike, vaccine-associated CD4 TCRs were found throughout, with dominance at 160-218 and 743-854. Most donors were white British and more were female, and clonal diversity was possibly underestimated.

The V gene's germline CDR1 is WNHNN and CDR2 SYGVQD (reference sequence). The CDR3 has 14 amino acids. The V gene end was trimmed by 5 bases and the J gene end by 3 bases; junction bases not matched to a gene: 3. Profiling relied on immunoSEQ multiplex PCR, and the TCRdb table lists in-frame clones only, not all of them. This sample has over 150,000 clones, with roughly 92% found just once. Concerning this clone itself: Its matching antigen is unknown.

The sequence came from an adult in good health. The rearrangement joins TRBV10-1 to TRBJ1-4; TRBD1 aligns across 7 bases. Here the sequenced sample was peripheral blood, taken on day 0 of AZD1222 vaccination. CDR3 in DNA: TGCGCCAGCAGTACCGGGACAGCTAATGAAAAACTGTTTTTT. It translates to CASSTGTANEKLFF.